A single sample gave rise to the 7 T cell receptor beta chains below, sequenced in a study of T cells in narcolepsy. The assay was immunoSEQ multiplex PCR, and TCRdb's table has in-frame clones only and misses some. The data contain under 35,000 clones, roughly four fifths of them singletons. Sequencing used memory (CD45RA-) CD4+ T cells from blood. The source of these receptors is a human donor in good health.

This chain uses TRBV7-2 with TRBJ2-7; a weak D match, TRBD2 (5 bases). This CDR3 comprises 13 residues. Trimming took off 5 bases at V and 9 bases at J, with 17 bases between the two ends. Germline values: CDR1 SGHTA, CDR2 FQGNSA. The CDR3 here is CASSPNYLGAQYF. CDR3 nucleotides: TGTGCCAGCAGCCCGAACTATCTGGGAGCGCAGTACTTC.

The chain couples TRBV2 to TRBJ2-5, with TRBD2 as a possible D gene (6 bases). This CDR3 is 13 amino acids long. Trimming stripped 10 bases from V and 4 bases from J, with 16 bases between. Germline V lookup: CDR1 SNHLY, CDR2 FYNNEI. The CDR3 sequence is CATSRDLGETQYF. The DNA for the CDR3 is TGTGCCACTTCACGGGACTTGGGAGAGACCCAGTACTTC. The entire variable domain, with the rest obtained from reference TRBV2 and TRBJ2-5, is as follows: EPEVTQTPSHQVTQMGQEVILRCVPISNHLYFYWYRQILGQKVEFLVSFYNNEISEKSEIFDDQFSVERPDGSNFTLKIRSTKLEDSAMYFCATSRDLGETQYFGPGTRLLVL.

The CDR3 DNA sequence: TGTGCCAGCACCCTGGGCCCGACGGGTGGAGGAAACACCATATATTTT. As protein: CASTLGPTGGGNTIYF. The chain couples TRBV6-6 to TRBJ1-3; D remains ambiguous. Germline-derived CDR1 and CDR2 are MNHNY and SVGAGI (reference sequence). The CDR3 extends over 16 amino acids. V was pared by 7 bases and J by 4 bases, with 20 bases between.

The chain carries TRBV28 and TRBJ2-1; possible D gene TRBD2, 6 bases. V was cut by 3 bases and J by 5 bases, with 11 bases left in between. Germline values: CDR1 MDHEN, CDR2 SYDVKM. The length of the CDR3 is 14 residues. CDR3 sequence reads: CASSLGGRDNEQFF. CDR3 nucleotides: TGTGCCAGCAGTTTGGGGGGAAGGGACAATGAGCAGTTCTTC. Drawing the rest from reference TRBV28 and TRBJ2-1, the complete variable domain is DVKVTQSSRYLVKRTGEKVFLECVQDMDHENMFWYRQDPGLGLRLIYFSYDVKMKEKGDIPEGYSVSREKKERFSLILESASTNQTSMYLCASSLGGRDNEQFFGPGTRLTVL.

The CDR3: CAIRITGTGNTIYF. The DNA of the CDR3 is TGTGCCATCAGAATCACAGGGACTGGAAACACCATATATTTT. The V gene is TRBV6-6, the J gene TRBJ1-3; a possible D gene is TRBD1 (6 bases). The V gene lost 10 bases and the J gene lost 2 bases, with 15 bases spanning the gap. Looked up from germline, CDR1 is MNHNY and CDR2 is SVGAGI (reference sequence). This CDR3 contains 14 residues.

The chain joins TRBV27 to TRBJ2-7; no reliable D call. CDR1 and CDR2 from the germline V gene are MNHEY and SMNVEV (reference sequence). Between the trimmed V and J ends, which lost 8 bases and 3 bases, there was a span of 35 bases. This CDR3 has 20 amino acids. Written as DNA, the CDR3 is TGTGCCAGCGGAGTTTTGGCAGCCACCACCTCCCCCCTTAAGGACTACGAGCAGTACTTC. Its protein is CASGVLAATTSPLKDYEQYF.

The chain has TRBV7-9 and TRBJ1-4, with D unclear. Germline CDR1 SEHNR, CDR2 FQNEAQ (reference sequence). The CDR3 covers 14 residues. Trimming stripped 1 base from V and 5 bases from J, with 8 bases between. This chain's CDR3 is CASSLGAHNEKLFF. The CDR3 nucleotides are TGTGCCAGCAGCTTAGGAGCCCACAATGAAAAACTGTTTTTT.